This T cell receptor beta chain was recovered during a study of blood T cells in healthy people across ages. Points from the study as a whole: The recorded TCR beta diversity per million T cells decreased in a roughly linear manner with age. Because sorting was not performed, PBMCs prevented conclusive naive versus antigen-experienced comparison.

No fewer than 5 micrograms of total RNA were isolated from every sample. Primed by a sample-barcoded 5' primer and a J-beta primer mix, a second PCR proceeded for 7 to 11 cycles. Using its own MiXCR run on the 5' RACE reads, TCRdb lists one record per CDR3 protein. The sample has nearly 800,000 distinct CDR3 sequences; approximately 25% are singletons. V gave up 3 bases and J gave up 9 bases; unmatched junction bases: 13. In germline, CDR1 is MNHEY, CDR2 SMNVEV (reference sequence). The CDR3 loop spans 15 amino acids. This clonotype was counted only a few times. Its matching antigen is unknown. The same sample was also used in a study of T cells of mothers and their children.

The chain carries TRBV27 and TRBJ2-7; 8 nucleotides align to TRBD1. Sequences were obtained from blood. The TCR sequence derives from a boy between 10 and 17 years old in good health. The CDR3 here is CASSLSGGASWGQYF. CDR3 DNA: TGTGCCAGCAGTTTGTCAGGGGGCGCCTCATGGGGGCAGTACTTC.